The T cell receptor (beta chain) described here comes from a study of blood T cell repertoires in COVID-19. Study at large: The study drew acute and convalescent COVID-19 samples from the United States, Italy and Spain. Sources were T cells, B-cell-depleted T cells, or PBMCs; the material itself was cDNA or gDNA.

The CDR3 runs 15 residues. The V end lost 3 bases, the J end lost 4 bases, and 16 bases lay between the germline ends. CDR1 is SGHNT and CDR2 is YYREEE in the germline V gene (reference sequence). In its sample, this clone was seen a few times. Authors' data handling: Cell counts per sample came from amplifying reference gene primers. TCRdb's copy holds only in-frame clones and misses some; the assay was immunoSEQ multiplex PCR. V and J calls plus clone size are reproduced from that table; the DNA served to infer D and trimming. Seen here are approximately 92,000 clones, around 88% observed once, and the top ten hold approximately 20%. While infection was still active, Seattle patients were enrolled and then followed longitudinally.

The rearrangement uses TRBV5-4 and TRBJ1-2; D unresolved. The source of this sequence is a woman aged 55-70 years with COVID-19, enrolled during active disease. Material for sequencing was peripheral blood. In DNA form, the CDR3 reads TGTGCCAGCAGCTACCCAGCGATCCCGGCCTATGGCTACACCTTC. This gives the protein CASSYPAIPAYGYTF.